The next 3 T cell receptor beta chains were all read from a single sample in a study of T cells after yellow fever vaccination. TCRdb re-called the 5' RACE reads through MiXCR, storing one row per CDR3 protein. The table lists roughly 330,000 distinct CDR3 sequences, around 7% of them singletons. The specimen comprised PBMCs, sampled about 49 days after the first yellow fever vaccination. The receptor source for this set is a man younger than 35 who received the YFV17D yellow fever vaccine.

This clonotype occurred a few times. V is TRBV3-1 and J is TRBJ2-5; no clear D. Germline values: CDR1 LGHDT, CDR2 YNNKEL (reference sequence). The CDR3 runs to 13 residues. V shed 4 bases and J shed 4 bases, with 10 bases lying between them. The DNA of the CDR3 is TGTGCCAGCAGCCCCCCCAGCGTAGAGACCCAGTACTTC. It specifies CASSPPSVETQYF.

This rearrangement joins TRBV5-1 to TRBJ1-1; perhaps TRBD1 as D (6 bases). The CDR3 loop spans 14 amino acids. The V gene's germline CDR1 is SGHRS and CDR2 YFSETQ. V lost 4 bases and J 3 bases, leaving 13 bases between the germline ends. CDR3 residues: CASSTGQTYTEAFF. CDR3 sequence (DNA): TGCGCCAGCAGCACCGGACAGACCTACACTGAAGCTTTCTTT.

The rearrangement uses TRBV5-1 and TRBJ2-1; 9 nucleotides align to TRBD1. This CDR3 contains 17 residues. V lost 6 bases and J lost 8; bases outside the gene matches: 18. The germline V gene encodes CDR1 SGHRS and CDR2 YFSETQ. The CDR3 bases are TGCGCCAGCACCGCTCCCCTGCGGGGACAGGGTTTGGATGAGCAGTTCTTC. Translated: CASTAPLRGQGLDEQFF.